Presented here are 18 T cell receptor beta chains from one specimen sequenced in a study of PD-L1 blockade in urothelial cancer. As for time point: pretreatment peripheral blood. Clones were read by immunoSEQ multiplex PCR, and TCRdb kept only the in-frame ones, dropping some. In the table there are 50,000 or so clones, around 75% of which are singletons. The sample consisted of PBMCs, taken around atezolizumab (anti-PD-L1) treatment. The receptors come from a man between 65 and 79 years old with urothelial cancer.

A note on this clone: Different DNA sequences within this sample yield the same CDR3. V and J are TRBV7-3 and TRBJ2-1, with D maybe TRBD1 (5 bases). V was clipped by 3 bases and J by 5 bases, with 8 bases between them. The CDR3 sequence is 13 residues long. Germline assignment: CDR1 SGHTA and CDR2 FQGTGA. CDR3 residues: CASSFRGNNEQFF. CDR3 bases: TGTGCCAGCAGCTTTAGGGGTAACAATGAGCAGTTCTTC.

This chain connects TRBV19 to TRBJ1-1; 9 nucleotides match TRBD1. The J segment lost 4 bases and the V segment lost 6 bases, leaving 3 bases of the junction unmatched. The CDR3 loop spans 13 amino acids. The V gene's germline CDR1 is LNHDA and CDR2 SQIVND (reference sequence). The CDR3 loop is CASRRDRATEAFF. For the CDR3, the DNA is TGTGCCAGTAGGCGGGACAGGGCCACTGAAGCTTTCTTT.

This chain connects TRBV19 to TRBJ2-2, with a weak D call TRBD2 (5 bases). Germline V gene sequence: CDR1 LNHDA, CDR2 SQIVND (reference sequence). V was pared by 5 bases and J by 0 bases, with 13 bases between. CDR3 length: 16 residues. CDR3 residues: CASSSLGAPNTGELFF. The CDR3 nucleotides read TGTGCCAGTAGTTCTCTGGGAGCGCCGAACACCGGGGAGCTGTTTTTT.

The chain links TRBV28 to TRBJ2-3; D is possibly TRBD1 (6 bases). The CDR3 is 14 amino acids. Germline V gene data show CDR1 as MDHEN and CDR2 as SYDVKM. V lost 5 bases to trimming and J lost 2 bases, with 11 bases between them. The DNA of the CDR3 is TGTGCCAGCAGTGGGACAACCTACACAGATACGCAGTATTTT. Amino acids: CASSGTTYTDTQYF. The variable domain in full, with the rest retrieved from reference TRBV28 and TRBJ2-3, is DVKVTQSSRYLVKRTGEKVFLECVQDMDHENMFWYRQDPGLGLRLIYFSYDVKMKEKGDIPEGYSVSREKKERFSLILESASTNQTSMYLCASSGTTYTDTQYFGPGTRLTVL.

The J gene is TRBJ2-2, the V gene TRBV5-1, with TRBD2 identical over 7 bases. The J segment lost 7 bases and the V segment lost 9 bases, leaving 12 bases of the junction unmatched. The CDR3 sequence is 14 residues long. Germline values: CDR1 SGHRS, CDR2 YFSETQ. CDR3 in DNA: TGCGCCACTTCCGAGACTAGCATTAGCGGGGAGCTGTTTTTT. This gives the protein CATSETSISGELFF.

V and J are TRBV19 and TRBJ2-2, with D tentatively TRBD2 (7 bases). The CDR3 is 14 amino acids. Trimming removed 6 bases from V and 7 bases from J, with 15 bases in between. Germline V CDR1 and CDR2: LNHDA, SQIVND (reference sequence). The CDR3 is CASRDGGLGGELFF. In DNA form, the CDR3 reads TGTGCCAGTAGAGACGGGGGGCTGGGCGGGGAGCTGTTTTTT.

In this sample, this clone turned up once. The chain is built from TRBV9 and TRBJ1-1; 7 bases align to TRBD1. V trimming: 1 base; J trimming: 3 bases; junction bases outside the gene matches: 6. Per the germline V gene, CDR1 is SGDLS and CDR2 is YYNGEE. The CDR3 spans 15 residues. Here the CDR3 DNA reads TGTGCCAGCAGCGTAACGGGGACAGCTGACACTGAAGCTTTCTTT. As protein: CASSVTGTADTEAFF.

The J gene is TRBJ1-1, the V gene TRBV2, with D perhaps matching TRBD1 (6 bases). Trimming pared 5 bases from V and 0 bases from J, leaving 10 bases between. CDR1 and CDR2 from the germline V gene are SNHLY and FYNNEI. The CDR3 covers 14 residues. The DNA of the CDR3 is TGTGCCAGCAGTAACAGGGCCGTGAACACTGAAGCTTTCTTT. It specifies CASSNRAVNTEAFF.

The chain joins TRBV21-1 to TRBJ1-5; the table's TRBD1 call for D was not verified on the DNA. TRBV21-1 is flagged as a pseudogene. The CDR3 length is 15 residues. CDR3 DNA: TGTGCCAGCAGCAAAGGGACAGGGGATGGTCAGCCCCAGCATTTT. This translates into CASSKGTGDGQPQHF.

The J gene is TRBJ2-7, the V gene TRBV5-4; 7 nucleotides align to TRBD1. In germline, CDR1 is SGHNT, CDR2 YYREEE (reference sequence). This CDR3 comprises 14 residues. With 4 bases clipped from V and 4 bases from J, the junction kept 8 bases outside the gene matches. The CDR3 spells CASSRQGSDYEQYF. The CDR3 nucleotides are TGTGCCAGCAGCCGACAGGGTAGCGATTACGAGCAGTACTTC.

The J gene is TRBJ1-2, the V gene TRBV5-5, with a possible D match to TRBD1 (6 bases). Trimming shortened V by 4 bases and J by 2 bases, and 6 bases separated the two germline ends. The CDR3 extends over 12 amino acids. Germline V CDR1 and CDR2: SGHKS, YYEKEE (reference sequence). This CDR3 reads CASSTGNYGYTF. CDR3 nucleotide sequence: TGTGCCAGCAGCACAGGGAACTATGGCTACACCTTC.

This chain joins TRBV11-2 and TRBJ1-1; no firm D call. The CDR3 loop spans 14 amino acids. V gave up 4 bases and J gave up 4 bases, with 13 bases separating them. The germline gives CDR1 SGHAT, CDR2 FQNNGV. The CDR3 coding sequence is TGTGCCAGCAGCTCCTCCCGGGGAGGCACTGAAGCTTTCTTT. Translated: CASSSSRGGTEAFF.

V and J are TRBV6-5 and TRBJ1-1, with 7 nucleotides matching TRBD1. Germline CDR1 MNHEY, CDR2 SVGAGI. V shed 0 bases and J 3 bases; nucleotides not matched to a gene: 4. This CDR3 has 15 amino acids. This CDR3 is CASSYSTGSDTEAFF. Here the CDR3 DNA reads TGTGCCAGCAGTTACTCGACAGGGTCGGACACTGAAGCTTTCTTT.

V is TRBV9 and J is TRBJ2-1; 7 nucleotides line up with TRBD2. Unmatched junction bases numbered 14, after V lost 7 bases and J lost 4 bases. The germline gives CDR1 SGDLS, CDR2 YYNGEE. CDR3 length equals 16 residues. The CDR3 sequence is CASQLGEGQGYNEQFF. Written as DNA, the CDR3 is TGTGCCAGCCAGTTGGGGGAGGGCCAGGGATACAATGAGCAGTTCTTC. Supplemented by reference TRBV9 and TRBJ2-1, the full variable domain reads DSGVTQTPKHLITATGQRVTLRCSPRSGDLSVYWYQQSLDQGLQFLIQYYNGEERAKGNILERFSAQQFPDLHSELNLSSLELGDSALYFCASQLGEGQGYNEQFFGPGTRLTVL.

This clone occurred a few times. V usage is TRBV7-8 and J usage is TRBJ2-5; 9 bases are a match to TRBD2. Trimming cost V 4 bases and J 1 base; bases outside gene matches: 1. Germline CDR1 reads SGHVS; CDR2 reads FQNEAQ. The CDR3 covers 14 residues. CDR3 region: CASSSTSGQETQYF. The CDR3 nucleotides read TGTGCCAGCAGCTCGACTAGCGGCCAAGAGACCCAGTACTTC. Drawing the rest from reference TRBV7-8 and TRBJ2-5, the complete variable domain is GAGVSQSPRYKVAKRGQDVALRCDPISGHVSLFWYQQALGQGPEFLTYFQNEAQLDKSGLPSDRFFAERPEGSVSTLKIQRTQQEDSAVYLCASSSTSGQETQYFGPGTRLLVL.

The genes are TRBV6-6 and TRBJ2-4; no definite D call. Trimming removed 7 bases at V and 6 bases at J, with 10 bases between. Germline CDR1 reads MNHNY; CDR2 reads SVGAGI (reference sequence). The CDR3 loop spans 12 amino acids. CDR3 in amino acids: CASTRFRNIQYF. The DNA of the CDR3 is TGTGCCAGCACAAGATTTAGAAACATTCAGTACTTC.

The chain links TRBV19 to TRBJ2-7; tentatively, D is TRBD1 (6 bases). This CDR3 region has 18 residues. Germline lookup yields CDR1 LNHDA and CDR2 SQIVND (reference sequence). V dropped 3 bases and J dropped 0 bases, with 21 bases sitting between them. CDR3 amino acids: CASSIRSRGLPSSYEQYF. For the CDR3, the DNA is TGTGCCAGTAGTATCCGTTCTAGGGGGTTGCCCTCCTCCTACGAGCAGTACTTC. Full variable domain (rest looked up from reference TRBV19 and TRBJ2-7): DGGITQSPKYLFRKEGQNVTLSCEQNLNHDAMYWYRQDPGQGLRLIYYSQIVNDFQKGDIAEGYSVSREKKESFPLTVTSAQKNPTAFYLCASSIRSRGLPSSYEQYFGPGTRLTVT.

This chain links TRBV19 with TRBJ1-4; D is possibly TRBD1 (5 bases). V was pared by 9 bases and J by 5 bases, with 16 bases between. Looked up from germline, CDR1 is LNHDA and CDR2 is SQIVND (reference sequence). CDR3 size: 14 residues. As DNA, the CDR3 is TGTGCCAGCCGCAACCTGGGGGGAAATGAAAAACTGTTTTTT. Protein product: CASRNLGGNEKLFF.